This T cell receptor (beta chain) was captured by sequencing in a study of T cell responses to AZD1222 COVID-19 vaccine. In this sample, this clone turned up once. The ends lost 6 bases at V and 3 bases at J; junction bases unmatched: 5. The CDR3 covers 14 residues. Germline V gene data show CDR1 as LNHDA and CDR2 as SQIVND (reference sequence). Generated by immunoSEQ multiplex PCR, the TCRdb table keeps only in-frame clones and is missing some. The table has about 78,000 clones, about 85% seen once. Sample: peripheral blood, taken on day 0 of AZD1222 vaccination. The receptor was derived from an adult in good health. V is TRBV19 and J is TRBJ1-5, with 7 bases fitting TRBD1. The CDR3 coding sequence is TGTGCCAGTAGGAGGGGGCGAGACAATCAGCCCCAGCATTTT. It codes for CASRRGRDNQPQHF.